This T cell receptor (beta chain) is drawn from a study of patients and donors after allogeneic stem cell transplantation. TCRdb called the RT-PCR reads again in MiXCR, with one record for every CDR3 protein. Altogether over a thousand distinct CDR3 sequences are present, roughly two fifths being singletons, with the ten largest covering 34%. In its sample, this clonotype was seen a few times. Germline CDR1 is SEHNR and CDR2 is FQNEAQ (reference sequence). The CDR3 totals 16 residues. V was clipped by 5 bases and J by 4 bases, with 21 bases between them. This TCR came from a human donor who was either an allogeneic HSCT recipient or a stem cell or donor lymphocyte infusion donor (not recorded which). It is not recorded whose cells these are; they may come from a transplant donor. The sample consisted of blood, either unsorted or a sorted T cell fraction (not recorded which). The chain has TRBV7-9 and TRBJ2-7; D may be TRBD1 or TRBD2 (5 bases each). Here the CDR3 reads CASSPGPGTPPYEQYF. CDR3 DNA sequence: TGTGCCAGCAGCCCCGGTCCCGGGACGCCCCCATACGAGCAGTACTTC.